This section outlines one T cell receptor (beta chain) sequence together with its context. The CDR3 runs to 14 residues. Germline assignment: CDR1 SNHLY and CDR2 FYNNEI. The junction had 11 bases not matched to a gene; V was cut back by 8 bases and J by 10 bases. Survey-level TCR beta sequencing used the immunoSEQ assay. TCRdb's table, derived via immunoSEQ multiplex PCR, lists solely in-frame clones and lacks some. Among around 50,000 clones listed, over 90% were seen once. The gene calls are TRBV2 and TRBJ2-1; 10 bases are a match to TRBD2. This sequence was found in a man between 40 and 49 years old with rheumatoid arthritis. Sequencing input: PBMCs. CDR3 nucleotide sequence: TGTGCCAGCGGCCGAGGTAGCGGGGGGCGAGAGCAGTTCTTC. Protein: CASGRGSGGREQFF.